This is a list of T cell receptor beta chains from one sample in a study of cytomegalovirus exposure and HLA in healthy donors. Sequencing was performed with immunoSEQ multiplex PCR; in TCRdb, only in-frame clones are kept and a portion is missing. The table has tens of thousands of clones, approximately 82% seen once; the top ten hold around 25%. Sample: PBMCs. The receptors here all came from a woman in her forties in good health and CMV-seropositive. CDR3s include the opening cysteine and the closing phenylalanine or tryptophan. The D gene is left open where the match is weak. Expanded clones are given a class, and other clones once, few, many or no size at all.

j_call v_call d_call clone_size cdr3_aa cdr3_nt
TRBJ1-4 TRBV28 TRBD1 few CASRQHRGQVLGEKLFF TGTGCCAGCAGGCAACACAGGGGGCAAGTACTTGGAGAAAAACTGTTTTTT
TRBJ2-1 TRBV5-1 TRBD1 - CASRGGTAPYNEQFF TGCGCCAGCAGGGGTGGGACAGCTCCCTACAATGAGCAGTTCTTC
TRBJ2-5 TRBV11-3 TRBD1 - CASSPGTDLQETQYF TGTGCCAGCAGCCCCGGGACAGACCTCCAAGAGACCCAGTACTTC
TRBJ2-7 TRBV12-5 - - CASVKNEVTYEQYF TGTGCTAGTGTTAAGAATGAGGTTACCTACGAGCAGTACTTC
TRBJ1-5 TRBV14 - few CASSQDLSQPQHF TGTGCCAGCAGCCAAGATCTCAGTCAGCCCCAGCATTTT
TRBJ2-2 TRBV7-3 TRBD2 once CASSQSGGAGGELFF TGTGCCAGCAGCCAAAGCGGGGGGGCCGGCGGGGAGCTGTTTTTT
TRBJ1-1 TRBV5-1 TRBD1 once CASFHDRGGQWAEAFF TGCGCCAGCTTCCACGACAGGGGAGGACAGTGGGCTGAAGCTTTCTTT
TRBJ1-2 TRBV5-1 - - CASSLQGGGGYTF TGCGCCAGCAGCCTACAGGGTGGGGGCGGCTACACCTTC
TRBJ1-5 TRBV11-2 - - CASSLRDRQPQHF TGTGCCAGCAGCTTGAGGGATCGGCAGCCCCAGCATTTT
TRBJ2-1 TRBV18 - - CASSPTGSSYNEQFF TGTGCCAGCTCACCAACGGGGAGCTCCTACAATGAGCAGTTCTTC
TRBJ2-2 TRBV6-6 - - CASFPSFVGELFF TGTGCCAGCTTCCCGAGCTTCGTCGGGGAGCTGTTTTTT
TRBJ2-3 TRBV4-2 TRBD2 - CASSLGTSGGLHTDTQYF TGTGCCAGCAGCCTTGGGACTAGCGGGGGACTTCACACAGATACGCAGTATTTT
TRBJ1-5 TRBV6-6 - - CASNREGQPQHF TGTGCCAGTAACAGGGAAGGTCAGCCCCAGCATTTT
TRBJ2-7 TRBV19 TRBD1 - CASSISRDRGLEQYF TGTGCCAGTAGTATATCCCGGGACAGGGGCCTCGAGCAGTACTTC
TRBJ2-3 TRBV29-1 TRBD1 - CSVEKGQGIGTDTQYF TGCAGCGTTGAAAAGGGACAGGGAATAGGCACAGATACGCAGTATTTT
TRBJ1-4 TRBV18 TRBD1 once CASSVGTGRNEKLFF TGTGCCAGCTCAGTCGGGACAGGCCGTAATGAAAAACTGTTTTTT
TRBJ1-1 TRBV30 TRBD1 - CAWNEDGRGRNTEAFF TGTGCCTGGAACGAAGATGGCAGGGGGAGGAACACTGAAGCTTTCTTT
TRBJ2-3 TRBV4-2 TRBD2 - CASSPGGGRTDTQYF TGTGCCAGCAGCCCCGGGGGGGGGCGCACAGATACGCAGTATTTT
TRBJ2-2 TRBV11-2 - - CASRLTANTGELFF TGTGCCAGCAGATTGACTGCGAACACCGGGGAGCTGTTTTTT
TRBJ2-4 TRBV19 - few CASSSTGVKNIQYF TGTGCCAGTAGTAGCACGGGGGTCAAAAACATTCAGTACTTC